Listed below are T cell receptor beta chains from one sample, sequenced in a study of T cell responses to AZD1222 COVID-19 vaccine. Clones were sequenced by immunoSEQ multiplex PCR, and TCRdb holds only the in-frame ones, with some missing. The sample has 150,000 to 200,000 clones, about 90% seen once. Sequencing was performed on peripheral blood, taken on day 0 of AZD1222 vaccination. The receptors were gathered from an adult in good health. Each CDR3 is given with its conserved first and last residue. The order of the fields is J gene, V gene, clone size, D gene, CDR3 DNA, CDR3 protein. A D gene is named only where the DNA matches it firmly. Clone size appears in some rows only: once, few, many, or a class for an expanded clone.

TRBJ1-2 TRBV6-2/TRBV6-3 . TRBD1 TGTGCCAGCAGTTACTGGGACAGGGGGAGAGGAGGCTACACCTTC CASSYWDRGRGGYTF
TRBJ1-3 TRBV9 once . TGTGCCAGCAGCGTAGGAGGGGGACTTACTGGAAACACCATATATTTT CASSVGGGLTGNTIYF
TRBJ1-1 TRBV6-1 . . TGTGCCAGCAGTGAATTGTCTGGCACTGAAGCTTTCTTT CASSELSGTEAFF
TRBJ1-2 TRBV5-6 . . TGTGCCAGCAGCTTGATGGGGGACATTAACTATGGCTACACCTTC CASSLMGDINYGYTF
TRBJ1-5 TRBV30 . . TGTGCCTGGAGTGTAGGAGGAGGGCCCCAGCATTTT CAWSVGGGPQHF
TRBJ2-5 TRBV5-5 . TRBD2 TGTGCCAGCAGCTTCGGACTAGCGGGGGGCAGGGAGACCCAGTACTTC CASSFGLAGGRETQYF
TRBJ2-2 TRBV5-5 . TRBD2 TGTGCCAGCAGCTTGATAGCGGGGGCGAACACCGGGGAGCTGTTTTTT CASSLIAGANTGELFF
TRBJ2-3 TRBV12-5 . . TGTGCTAGTGGTTTAGGGCCAGATACGCAGTATTTT CASGLGPDTQYF
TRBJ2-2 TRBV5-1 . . TGCGCCAGCAGCTTGGGCGAGAAAACCGGGGAGCTGTTTTTT CASSLGEKTGELFF
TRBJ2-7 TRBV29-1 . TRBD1 TGCAGCGTGCGAACAGGGGCGTACGAGCAGTACTTC CSVRTGAYEQYF
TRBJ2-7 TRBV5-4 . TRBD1 TGTGCCAGCAGCTCCCCCGGACAGGGCGAACAGCAGTACTTC CASSSPGQGEQQYF
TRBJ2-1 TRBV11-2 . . TGTGCCAGCACCTCCGGACGGGTTGAGCAGTTCTTC CASTSGRVEQFF
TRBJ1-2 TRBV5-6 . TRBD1 TGTGCCAGCAGCTTTGGGACAGCCTTTTATGGCTACACCTTC CASSFGTAFYGYTF
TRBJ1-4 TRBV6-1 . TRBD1 TGTGCCAGCAGTGAAGCGCGGGTGCAGGGGGCGATAAATGAAAAACTGTTTTTT CASSEARVQGAINEKLFF
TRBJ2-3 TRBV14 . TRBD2 TGTGCCAGCAGAGCTCTAGCGGGGGGCCTCACAGATACGCAGTATTTT CASRALAGGLTDTQYF
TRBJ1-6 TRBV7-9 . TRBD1 TGTGCCAGCAGCCCTGCGGTGGGACAGGTCAATTCACCCCTCCACTTT CASSPAVGQVNSPLHF
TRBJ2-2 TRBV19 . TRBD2 TGTGCCAGTAGTATTCTAGCGGGGGGGGCGGGCACCGGGGAGCTGTTTTTT CASSILAGGAGTGELFF
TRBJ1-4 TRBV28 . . TGTGCCAGCAGTTTACGCCAGGGAAGGTTGTTTTTT CASSLRQGRLFF
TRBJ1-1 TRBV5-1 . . TGCGCCAGCAGCTTGGGGACAGCGAACACTGAAGCTTTCTTT CASSLGTANTEAFF
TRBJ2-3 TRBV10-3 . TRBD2 TGTGCCATCCGCCGGAGCGGGGGCAGCACAGATACGCAGTATTTT CAIRRSGGSTDTQYF
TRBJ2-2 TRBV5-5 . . TGTGCCAGCAGCGATGCGCGGAGGAAAACCGGGGAGCTGTTTTTT CASSDARRKTGELFF
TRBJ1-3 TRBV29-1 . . TGCAGCGTTGAGTATAGCTCTGGAAACACCATATATTTT CSVEYSSGNTIYF
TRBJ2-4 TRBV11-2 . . TGTGCCAGCAGCCCCCTCGGAGCCAAAAACATTCAGTACTTC CASSPLGAKNIQYF
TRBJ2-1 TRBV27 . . TGTGCCAGCAGTGTATCGTCCAGGAGGGGGCACAATGAGCAGTTCTTC CASSVSSRRGHNEQFF
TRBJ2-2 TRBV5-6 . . TGTGCCAGCAGCTTAGGGGGGCGTGAGACCGGGGAGCTGTTTTTT CASSLGGRETGELFF
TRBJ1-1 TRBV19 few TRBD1 TGTGCCAGTAGTATACAGGGGGGTGAAGCTTTCTTT CASSIQGGEAFF
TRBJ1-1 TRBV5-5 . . TGTGCCAGCAGCACCACTTTAACAGAAATGAACACTGAAGCTTTCTTT CASSTTLTEMNTEAFF
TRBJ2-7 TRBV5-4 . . TGTGCCAGCAGCTTGAAGGCGGGGACGTACGAGCAGTACTTC CASSLKAGTYEQYF
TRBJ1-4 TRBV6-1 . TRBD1 TGTGCCAGCAGTGGGGGGACAGGGTTTCGAACTAATGAAAAACTGTTTTTT CASSGGTGFRTNEKLFF
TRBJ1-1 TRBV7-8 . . TGTGCCAGCAGCTTAGGGTTCGGGGGGACCTTGAGGACTGAAGCTTTCTTT CASSLGFGGTLRTEAFF
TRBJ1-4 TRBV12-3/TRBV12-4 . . TGTGCCAGCAGTACTACAGCAAATGAAAAACTGTTTTTT CASSTTANEKLFF
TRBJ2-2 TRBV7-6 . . TGTGCCAGCAGCTTAGATACCGGGGAGCTGTTTTTT CASSLDTGELFF
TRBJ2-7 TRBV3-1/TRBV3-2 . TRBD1 TGTGCCAGCAGCCAAGAAGGAGGGACAGGACCCGAGCAGTACTTC CASSQEGGTGPEQYF
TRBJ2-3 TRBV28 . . TGTGCCAGCAGTTTACAAGCTTCTAGTGCAGATACGCAGTATTTT CASSLQASSADTQYF
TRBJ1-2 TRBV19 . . TGTGCCAGTAGTCCGCGGAGGGATGGCTACACCTTC CASSPRRDGYTF
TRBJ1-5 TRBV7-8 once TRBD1 TGTGCCAGCAGCACACAGGGGGCAAGGCAGCCCCAGCATTTT CASSTQGARQPQHF
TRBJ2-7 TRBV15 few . TGTGCCACCAGCAGAGGGGAAGGCTACGAGCAGTACTTC CATSRGEGYEQYF
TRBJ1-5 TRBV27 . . TGTGCCAGCGGCCCCAATCAGCCCCAGCATTTT CASGPNQPQHF
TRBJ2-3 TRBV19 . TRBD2 TGTGCCAGTAGTATAGATCTAGGGGCTAGCGGGGGATTGGCAGATACGCAGTATTTT CASSIDLGASGGLADTQYF
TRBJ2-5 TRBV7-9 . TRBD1 TGTGCCAGCAGCTTAGGGGGGACAGGGGGTGAAGAGACCCAGTACTTC CASSLGGTGGEETQYF
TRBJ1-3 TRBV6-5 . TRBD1 TGTGCCAGCAGTAGGGGGACAGAAGGTGACACCATATATTTT CASSRGTEGDTIYF
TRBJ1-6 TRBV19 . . TGTGCCAGTAGTATTTTCCGAGGCTCCTATAATTCACCCCTCCACTTT CASSIFRGSYNSPLHF
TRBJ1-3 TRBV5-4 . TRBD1 TGTGCCAGCAGCCCGGGACAGGGACCAATCTCTGGAAACACCATATATTTT CASSPGQGPISGNTIYF
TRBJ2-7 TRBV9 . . TGTGCCAGCAGCCCCCCCGGGGTCTCCTACGAGCAGTACTTC CASSPPGVSYEQYF
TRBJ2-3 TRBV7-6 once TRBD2 TGTGCCAGCAGCCCACTAGCGGGGGGCAGTCAAGATACGCAGTATTTT CASSPLAGGSQDTQYF
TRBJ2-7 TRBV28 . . TGTGCCAGCAGACTTGCCGGGGGACAGAACGAGCAGTACTTC CASRLAGGQNEQYF
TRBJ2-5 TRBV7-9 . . TGTGCCAGCAGCTTACAACGGTACCAAGAGACCCAGTACTTC CASSLQRYQETQYF
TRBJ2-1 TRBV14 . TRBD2 TGTGCCAGCAGCCAAGGCCCCCGGCGGGGGACCTACAATGAGCAGTTCTTC CASSQGPRRGTYNEQFF
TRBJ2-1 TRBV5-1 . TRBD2 TGCGCCAGCAGCTTGGTCGGGACTAGCGGGGGGGCGGACGATGAGCAGTTCTTC CASSLVGTSGGADDEQFF